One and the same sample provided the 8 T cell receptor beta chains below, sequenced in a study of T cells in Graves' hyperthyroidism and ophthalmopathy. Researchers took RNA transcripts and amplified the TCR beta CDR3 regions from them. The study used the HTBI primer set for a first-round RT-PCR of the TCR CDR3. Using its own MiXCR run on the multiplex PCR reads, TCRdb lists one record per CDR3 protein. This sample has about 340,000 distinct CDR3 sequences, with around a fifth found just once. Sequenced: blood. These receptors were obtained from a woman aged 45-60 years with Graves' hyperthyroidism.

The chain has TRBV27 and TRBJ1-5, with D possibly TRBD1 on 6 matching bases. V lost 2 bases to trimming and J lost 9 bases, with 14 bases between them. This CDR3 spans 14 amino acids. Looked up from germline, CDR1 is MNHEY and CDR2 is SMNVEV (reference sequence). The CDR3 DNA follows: TGTGCCAGCAGTTTAGATGGGGGGCGTGGGCCCCAGCATTTT. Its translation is CASSLDGGRGPQHF.

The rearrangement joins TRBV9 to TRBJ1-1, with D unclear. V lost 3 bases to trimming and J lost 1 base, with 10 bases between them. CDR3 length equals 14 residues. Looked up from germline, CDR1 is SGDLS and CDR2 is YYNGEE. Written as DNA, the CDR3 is TGTGCCAGCAGCGCTCCGGGGAGGAACACTGAAGCTTTCTTT. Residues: CASSAPGRNTEAFF. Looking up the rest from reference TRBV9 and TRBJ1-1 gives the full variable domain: DSGVTQTPKHLITATGQRVTLRCSPRSGDLSVYWYQQSLDQGLQFLIQYYNGEERAKGNILERFSAQQFPDLHSELNLSSLELGDSALYFCASSAPGRNTEAFFGQGTRLTVV.

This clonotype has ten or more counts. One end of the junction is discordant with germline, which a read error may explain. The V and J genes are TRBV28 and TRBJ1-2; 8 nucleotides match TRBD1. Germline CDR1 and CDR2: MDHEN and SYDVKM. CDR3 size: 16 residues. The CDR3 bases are TGTGCCAGCAGTCGGATCCCACAGGGGGTACCCTATCGCTACACCTTC. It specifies CASSRIPQGVPYRYTF.

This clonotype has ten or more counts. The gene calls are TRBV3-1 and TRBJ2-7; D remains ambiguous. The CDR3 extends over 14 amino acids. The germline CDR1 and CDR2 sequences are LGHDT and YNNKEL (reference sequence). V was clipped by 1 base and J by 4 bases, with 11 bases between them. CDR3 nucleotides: TGTGCCAGCAGCCAAGGCTCTAGAGGTTACGAGCAGTACTTC. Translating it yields CASSQGSRGYEQYF.

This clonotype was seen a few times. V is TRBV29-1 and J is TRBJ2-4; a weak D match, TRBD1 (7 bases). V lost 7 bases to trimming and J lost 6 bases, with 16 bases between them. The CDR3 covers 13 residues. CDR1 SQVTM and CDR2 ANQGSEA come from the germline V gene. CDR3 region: CSAVDRRGNIQYF. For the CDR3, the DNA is TGCAGCGCTGTGGACAGGAGGGGAAACATTCAGTACTTC. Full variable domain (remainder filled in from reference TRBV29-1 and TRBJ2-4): SAVISQKPSRDICQRGTSLTIQCQVDSQVTMMFWYRQQPGQSLTLIATANQGSEATYESGFVIDKFPISRPNLTFSTLTVSNMSPEDSSIYLCSAVDRRGNIQYFGAGTRLSVL.

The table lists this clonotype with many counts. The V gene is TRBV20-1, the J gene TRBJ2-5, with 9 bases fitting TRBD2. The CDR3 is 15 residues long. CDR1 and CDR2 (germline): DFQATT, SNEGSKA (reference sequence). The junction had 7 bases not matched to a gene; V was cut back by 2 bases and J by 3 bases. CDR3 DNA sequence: TGCAGTGCTAGACCCGAGCGGGGGGTCAAAGAGACCCAGTACTTC. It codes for CSARPERGVKETQYF.

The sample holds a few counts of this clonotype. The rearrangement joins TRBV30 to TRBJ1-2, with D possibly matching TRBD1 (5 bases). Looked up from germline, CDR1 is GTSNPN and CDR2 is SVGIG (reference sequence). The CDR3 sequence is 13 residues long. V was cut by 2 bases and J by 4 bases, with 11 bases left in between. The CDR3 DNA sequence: TGTGCCTGGAGTACCGGACAAGCCTATGGCTACACCTTC. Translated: CAWSTGQAYGYTF.

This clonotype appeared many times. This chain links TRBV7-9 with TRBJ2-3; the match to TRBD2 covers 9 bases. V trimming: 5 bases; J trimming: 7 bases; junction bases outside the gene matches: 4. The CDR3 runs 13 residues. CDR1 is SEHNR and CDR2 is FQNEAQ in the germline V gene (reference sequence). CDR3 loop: CASSEGLAYTQYF. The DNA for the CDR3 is TGTGCCAGCAGCGAGGGACTAGCCTATACGCAGTATTTT. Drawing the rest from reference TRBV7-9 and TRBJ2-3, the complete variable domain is DTGVSQNPRHKITKRGQNVTFRCDPISEHNRLYWYRQTLGQGPEFLTYFQNEAQLEKSRLLSDRFSAERPKGSFSTLEIQRTEQGDSAMYLCASSEGLAYTQYFGPGTRLTVL.